This T cell receptor (beta chain) was identified during a study of cytomegalovirus exposure and HLA in healthy donors. Data came from immunoSEQ multiplex PCR; TCRdb stores just in-frame clones and leaves some out. The sample includes under 400,000 clones, 86% of them seen just once. CDR1 is MNHEY, CDR2 SMNVEV, per germline (reference sequence). Unmatched junction bases numbered 5, after V lost 6 bases and J lost 6 bases. The CDR3 totals 13 residues. This chain links TRBV27 with TRBJ2-1; TRBD1 agrees at 7 bases. The clonotype was recovered from a woman aged 18-29 years in good health and CMV-seronegative. The sample was PBMCs. CDR3 sequence reads: CASRYGTVNEQFF. DNA for the CDR3: TGTGCCAGCAGGTACGGGACAGTCAATGAGCAGTTCTTC.